This TCR beta chain was observed in a study of T cell changes during pregnancy in multiple sclerosis. The method was immunoSEQ multiplex PCR; TCRdb's version includes in-frame clones alone and lacks a portion of them. Of roughly 42,000 clones in the sample, roughly 89% are singletons; the top ten hold less than 0.7%. Germline CDR1 reads MDHEN; CDR2 reads SYDVKM. Trimming took 1 base from V and 6 from J; bases not matched to a gene: 5. This CDR3 spans 15 amino acids. Sequenced material: CD4+ T cells from peripheral blood mononuclear cells, taken in the first trimester of pregnancy. The sequence was collected from a female donor with multiple sclerosis, enrolled in a pregnancy study. V gene TRBV28 combines with J gene TRBJ2-7, with 11 bases fitting TRBD1. The CDR3 sequence: CASSLYGTGGSEQYF. CDR3 nucleotide sequence: TGTGCCAGCAGTTTATACGGGACAGGGGGGTCCGAGCAGTACTTC.